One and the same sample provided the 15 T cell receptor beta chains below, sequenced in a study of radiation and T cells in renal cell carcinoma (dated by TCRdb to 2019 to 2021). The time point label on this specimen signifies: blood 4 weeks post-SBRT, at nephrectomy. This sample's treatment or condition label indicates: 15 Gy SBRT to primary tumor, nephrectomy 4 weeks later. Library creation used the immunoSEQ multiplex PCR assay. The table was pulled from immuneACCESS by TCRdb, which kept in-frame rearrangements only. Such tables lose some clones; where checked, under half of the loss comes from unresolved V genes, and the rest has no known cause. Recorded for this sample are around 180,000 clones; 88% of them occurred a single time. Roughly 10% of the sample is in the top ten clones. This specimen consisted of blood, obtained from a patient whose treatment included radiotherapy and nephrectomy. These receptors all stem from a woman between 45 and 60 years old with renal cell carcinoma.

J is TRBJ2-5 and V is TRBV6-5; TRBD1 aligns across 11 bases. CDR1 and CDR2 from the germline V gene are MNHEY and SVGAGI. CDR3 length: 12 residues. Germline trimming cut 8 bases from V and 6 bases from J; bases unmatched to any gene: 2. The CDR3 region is CASGDRGKTQYF. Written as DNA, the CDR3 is TGTGCCAGCGGGGACAGGGGGAAGACCCAGTACTTC.

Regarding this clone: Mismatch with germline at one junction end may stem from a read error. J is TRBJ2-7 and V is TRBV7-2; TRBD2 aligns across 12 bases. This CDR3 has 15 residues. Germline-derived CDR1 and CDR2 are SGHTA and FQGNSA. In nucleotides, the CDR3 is TGTGCCAGCAGCTTAGGCCCTAGCGGGGGGGGCGTTCCGGACTTC. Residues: CASSLGPSGGGVPDF.

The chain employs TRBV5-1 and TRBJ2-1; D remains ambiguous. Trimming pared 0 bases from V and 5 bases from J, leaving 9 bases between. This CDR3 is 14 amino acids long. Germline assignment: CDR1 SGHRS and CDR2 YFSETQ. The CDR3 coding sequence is TGCGCCAGCAGCTTGGCCTATGATAACAATGAGCAGTTCTTC. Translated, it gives CASSLAYDNNEQFF.

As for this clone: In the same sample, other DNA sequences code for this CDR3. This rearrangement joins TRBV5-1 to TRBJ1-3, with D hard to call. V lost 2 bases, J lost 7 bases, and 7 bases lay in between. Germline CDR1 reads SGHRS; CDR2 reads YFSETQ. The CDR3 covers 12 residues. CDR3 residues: CASSLDGNTIYF. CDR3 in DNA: TGCGCCAGCAGCTTAGATGGTAACACCATATATTTT.

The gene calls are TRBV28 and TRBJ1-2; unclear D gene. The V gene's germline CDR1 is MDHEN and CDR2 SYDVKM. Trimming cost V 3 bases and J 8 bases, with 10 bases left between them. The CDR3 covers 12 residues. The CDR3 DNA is TGTGCCAGCAGTTTGCGCGCGAGGGGCTACACCTTC. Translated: CASSLRARGYTF.

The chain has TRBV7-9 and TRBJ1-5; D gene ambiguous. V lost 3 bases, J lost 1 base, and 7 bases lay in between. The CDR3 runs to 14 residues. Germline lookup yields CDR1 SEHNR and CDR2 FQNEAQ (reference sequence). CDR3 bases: TGTGCCAGCAGCTTCACCGGGAGCAATCAGCCCCAGCATTTT. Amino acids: CASSFTGSNQPQHF. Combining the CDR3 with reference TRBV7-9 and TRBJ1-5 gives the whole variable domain DTGVSQNPRHKITKRGQNVTFRCDPISEHNRLYWYRQTLGQGPEFLTYFQNEAQLEKSRLLSDRFSAERPKGSFSTLEIQRTEQGDSAMYLCASSFTGSNQPQHFGDGTRLSIL.

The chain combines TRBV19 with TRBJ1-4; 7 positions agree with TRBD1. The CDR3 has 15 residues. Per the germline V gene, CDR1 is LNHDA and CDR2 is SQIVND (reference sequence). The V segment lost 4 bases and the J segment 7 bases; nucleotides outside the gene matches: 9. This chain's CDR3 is CASSKLEGAREKLFF. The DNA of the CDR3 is TGTGCCAGTAGTAAATTGGAGGGGGCGCGTGAAAAACTGTTTTTT.

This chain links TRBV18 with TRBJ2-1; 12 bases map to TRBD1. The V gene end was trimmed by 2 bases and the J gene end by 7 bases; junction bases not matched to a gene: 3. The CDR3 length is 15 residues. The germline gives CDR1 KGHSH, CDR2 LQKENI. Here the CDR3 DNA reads TGTGCCAGCTCACCAGGGACAGGGGGCTGGAATGAGCAGTTCTTC. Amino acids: CASSPGTGGWNEQFF.

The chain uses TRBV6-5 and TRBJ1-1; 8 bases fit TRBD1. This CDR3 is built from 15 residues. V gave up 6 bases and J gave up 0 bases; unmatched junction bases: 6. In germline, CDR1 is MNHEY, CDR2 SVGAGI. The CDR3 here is CASSGTGVMNTEAFF. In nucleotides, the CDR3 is TGTGCCAGCAGCGGGACAGGCGTCATGAACACTGAAGCTTTCTTT.

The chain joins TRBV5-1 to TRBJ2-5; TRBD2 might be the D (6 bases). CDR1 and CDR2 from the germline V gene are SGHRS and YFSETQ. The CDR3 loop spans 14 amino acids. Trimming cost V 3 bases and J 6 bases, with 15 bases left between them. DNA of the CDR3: TGCGCCAGCAGCTCCCCTGGGGACTTACAGACCCAGTACTTC. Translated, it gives CASSSPGDLQTQYF.

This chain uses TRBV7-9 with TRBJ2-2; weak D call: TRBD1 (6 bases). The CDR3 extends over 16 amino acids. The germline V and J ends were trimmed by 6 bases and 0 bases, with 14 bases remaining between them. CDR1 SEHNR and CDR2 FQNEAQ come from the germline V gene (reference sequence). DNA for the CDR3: TGTGCCAGCAGACCCCAGGGGCAGACGAACACCGGGGAGCTGTTTTTT. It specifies CASRPQGQTNTGELFF.

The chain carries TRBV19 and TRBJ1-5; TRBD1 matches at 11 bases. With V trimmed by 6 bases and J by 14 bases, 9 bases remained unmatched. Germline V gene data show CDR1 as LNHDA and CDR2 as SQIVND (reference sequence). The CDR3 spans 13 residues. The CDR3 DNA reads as TGTGCCAGTAGCGACTCACCGGGACAGGGGGAGCATTTT. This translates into CASSDSPGQGEHF.

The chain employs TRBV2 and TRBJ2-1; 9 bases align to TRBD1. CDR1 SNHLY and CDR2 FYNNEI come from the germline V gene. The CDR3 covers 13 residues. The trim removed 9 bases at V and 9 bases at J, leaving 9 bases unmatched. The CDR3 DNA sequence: TGTGCCAGTGCCCGGGACAGGGATGGTGAGCAGTTCTTC. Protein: CASARDRDGEQFF.

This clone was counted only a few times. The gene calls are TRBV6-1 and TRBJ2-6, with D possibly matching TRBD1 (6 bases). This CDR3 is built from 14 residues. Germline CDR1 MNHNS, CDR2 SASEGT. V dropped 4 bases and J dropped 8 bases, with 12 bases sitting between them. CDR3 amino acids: CASSVSGVTNVLTF. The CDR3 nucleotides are TGTGCCAGCAGTGTTTCAGGGGTCACCAACGTCCTGACTTTC.

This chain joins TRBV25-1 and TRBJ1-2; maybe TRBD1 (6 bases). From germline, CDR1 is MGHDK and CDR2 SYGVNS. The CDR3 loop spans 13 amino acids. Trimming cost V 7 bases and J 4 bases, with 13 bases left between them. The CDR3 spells CASKGVDGYGYTF. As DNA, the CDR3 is TGTGCCAGCAAGGGGGTTGACGGCTATGGCTACACCTTC.